What follows are 4 T cell receptor beta chains derived from one specimen sequenced in a study of cytomegalovirus exposure and HLA in healthy donors. PCR amplification relied on 60 Vbeta primers (plus 13 Jbeta primers). The data were produced by immunoSEQ multiplex PCR, yet TCRdb's version contains in-frame clones alone and is incomplete. Among fewer than 180,000 clones listed, 55% to 75% were seen once. The sample comprised PBMCs. The receptors come from a woman aged 55-69 years in good health and CMV-seropositive.

The rearrangement joins TRBV7-3 to TRBJ2-1, with 10 bases identical to TRBD1. The CDR3 contains 16 residues. The trim removed 5 bases at V and 4 bases at J, leaving 8 bases unmatched. Per the germline V gene, CDR1 is SGHTA and CDR2 is FQGTGA. CDR3 sequence (DNA): TGTGCCAGCAGCCTAAATTCGGGACAGGGGTACAATGAGCAGTTCTTC. This gives the protein CASSLNSGQGYNEQFF.

The CDR3 bases are TGCGCCAGCAGCTTGTCAGCGGGAGATAGGAGGAGCTCCTACGAGCAGTACTTC. It specifies CASSLSAGDRRSSYEQYF. This chain uses TRBV5-1 with TRBJ2-7; TRBD2 aligns across 8 bases. The CDR3 totals 18 residues. Germline V CDR1 and CDR2: SGHRS, YFSETQ. With 1 base clipped from V and 0 bases from J, the junction kept 12 bases outside the gene matches.

The rearrangement links TRBV27 to TRBJ2-7, with no clear D. Trimming cost V 2 bases and J 5 bases, with 13 bases left between them. The CDR3 totals 14 residues. CDR1 is MNHEY and CDR2 is SMNVEV in the germline V gene (reference sequence). The CDR3 region has the DNA TGTGCCAGCAGTTTAAACCACGCCGCGAACGAGCAGTACTTC. Translating gives CASSLNHAANEQYF.

The CDR3 region is CASSAELASYEQYF. CDR3 nucleotide sequence: TGTGCCAGCAGCGCCGAACTAGCGTCTTACGAGCAGTACTTC. The chain links TRBV7-8 to TRBJ2-7, with TRBD2 matching 7 bases. The CDR3 loop spans 14 amino acids. Trimming removed 5 bases from V and 4 bases from J; junction bases left unmatched: 8. Germline V gene sequence: CDR1 SGHVS, CDR2 FQNEAQ.